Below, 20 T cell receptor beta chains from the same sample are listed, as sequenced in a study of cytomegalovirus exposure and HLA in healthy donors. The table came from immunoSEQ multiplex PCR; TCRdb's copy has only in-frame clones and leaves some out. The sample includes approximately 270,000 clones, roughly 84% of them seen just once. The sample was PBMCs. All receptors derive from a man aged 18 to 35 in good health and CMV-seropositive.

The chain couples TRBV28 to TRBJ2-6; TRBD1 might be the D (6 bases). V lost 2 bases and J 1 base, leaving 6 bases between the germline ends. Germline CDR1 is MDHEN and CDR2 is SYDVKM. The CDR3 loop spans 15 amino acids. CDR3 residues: CASSLRGSGANVLTF. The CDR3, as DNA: TGTGCCAGCAGTTTAAGGGGGTCTGGGGCCAACGTCCTGACTTTC.

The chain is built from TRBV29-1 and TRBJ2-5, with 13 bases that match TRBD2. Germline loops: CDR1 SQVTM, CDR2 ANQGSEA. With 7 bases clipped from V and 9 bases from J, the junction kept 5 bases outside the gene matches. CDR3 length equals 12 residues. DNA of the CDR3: TGCAGCGCCACGGGGACTAGCGGGGCCCAGTACTTC. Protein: CSATGTSGAQYF.

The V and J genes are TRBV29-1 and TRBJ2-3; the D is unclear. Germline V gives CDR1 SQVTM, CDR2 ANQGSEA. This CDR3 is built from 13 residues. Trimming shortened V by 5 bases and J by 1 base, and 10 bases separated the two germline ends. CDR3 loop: CSVITSGTDTQYF. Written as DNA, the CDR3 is TGCAGCGTTATCACCTCGGGCACAGATACGCAGTATTTT.

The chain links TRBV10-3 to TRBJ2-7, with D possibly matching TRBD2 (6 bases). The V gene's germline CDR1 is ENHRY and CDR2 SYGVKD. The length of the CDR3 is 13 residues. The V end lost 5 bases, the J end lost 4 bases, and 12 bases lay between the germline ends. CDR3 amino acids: CAISQRVTYEQYF. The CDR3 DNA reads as TGTGCCATCAGTCAGCGGGTGACATACGAGCAGTACTTC.

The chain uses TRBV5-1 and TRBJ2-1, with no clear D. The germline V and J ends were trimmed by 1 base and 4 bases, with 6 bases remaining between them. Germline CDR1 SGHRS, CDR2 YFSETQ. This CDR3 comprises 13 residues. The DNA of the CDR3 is TGCGCCAGCAGCTTGATCCAGTACAATGAGCAGTTCTTC. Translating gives CASSLIQYNEQFF.

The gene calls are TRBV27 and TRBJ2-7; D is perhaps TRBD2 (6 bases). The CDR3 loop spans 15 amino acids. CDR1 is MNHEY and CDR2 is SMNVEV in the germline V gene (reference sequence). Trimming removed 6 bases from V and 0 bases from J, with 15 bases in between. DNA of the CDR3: TGTGCCAGCAGGGAACGGCTAGCGAGCTCCTACGAGCAGTACTTC. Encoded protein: CASRERLASSYEQYF.

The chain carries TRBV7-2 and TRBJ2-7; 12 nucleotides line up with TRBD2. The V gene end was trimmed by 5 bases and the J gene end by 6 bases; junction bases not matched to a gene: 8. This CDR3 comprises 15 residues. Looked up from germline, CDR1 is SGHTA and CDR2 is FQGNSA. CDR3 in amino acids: CASSLRLAGVAEQYF. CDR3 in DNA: TGTGCCAGCAGCCTACGACTAGCGGGAGTAGCCGAGCAGTACTTC.

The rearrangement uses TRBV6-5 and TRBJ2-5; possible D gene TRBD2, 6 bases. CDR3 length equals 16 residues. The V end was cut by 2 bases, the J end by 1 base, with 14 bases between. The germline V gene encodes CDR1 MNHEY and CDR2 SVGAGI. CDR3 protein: CASSYPLSGGQETQYF. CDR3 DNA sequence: TGTGCCAGCAGTTACCCCCTCTCCGGGGGCCAAGAGACCCAGTACTTC.

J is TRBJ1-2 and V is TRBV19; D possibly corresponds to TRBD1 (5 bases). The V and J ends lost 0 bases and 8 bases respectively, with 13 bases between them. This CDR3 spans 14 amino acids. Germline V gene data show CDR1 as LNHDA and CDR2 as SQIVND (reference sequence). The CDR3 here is CASSIDGTFVGYTF. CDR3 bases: TGTGCCAGTAGTATAGACGGGACGTTCGTGGGCTACACCTTC.

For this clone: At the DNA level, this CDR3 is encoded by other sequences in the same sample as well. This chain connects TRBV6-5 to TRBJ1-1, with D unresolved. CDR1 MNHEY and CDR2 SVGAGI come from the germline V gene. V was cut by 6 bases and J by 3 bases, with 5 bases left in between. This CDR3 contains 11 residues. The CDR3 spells CASRGYTEAFF. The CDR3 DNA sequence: TGTGCCAGCAGAGGGTACACTGAAGCTTTCTTT.

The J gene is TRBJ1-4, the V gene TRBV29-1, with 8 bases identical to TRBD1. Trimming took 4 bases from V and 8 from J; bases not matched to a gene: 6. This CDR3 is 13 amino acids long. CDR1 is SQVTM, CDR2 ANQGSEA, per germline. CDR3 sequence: CSVVDRGLEKLFF. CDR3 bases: TGCAGCGTTGTTGACAGGGGCCTGGAAAAACTGTTTTTT.

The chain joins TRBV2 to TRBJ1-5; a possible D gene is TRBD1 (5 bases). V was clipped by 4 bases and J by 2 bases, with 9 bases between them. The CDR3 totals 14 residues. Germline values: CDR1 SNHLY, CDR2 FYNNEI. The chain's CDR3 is CASSVDSRNQPQHF. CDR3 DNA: TGTGCCAGCAGTGTTGACAGCCGCAATCAGCCCCAGCATTTT.

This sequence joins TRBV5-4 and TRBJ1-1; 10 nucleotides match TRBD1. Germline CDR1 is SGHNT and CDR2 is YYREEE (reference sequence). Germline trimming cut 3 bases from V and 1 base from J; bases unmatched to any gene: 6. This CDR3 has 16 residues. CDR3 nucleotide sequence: TGTGCCAGCAGCTGGGGACAGGGGACTGGGAACACTGAAGCTTTCTTT. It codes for CASSWGQGTGNTEAFF.

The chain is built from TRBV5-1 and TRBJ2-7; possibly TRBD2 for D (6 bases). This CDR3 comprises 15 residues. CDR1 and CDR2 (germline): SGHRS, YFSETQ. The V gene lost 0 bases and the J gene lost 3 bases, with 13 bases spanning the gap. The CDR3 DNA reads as TGCGCCAGCAGCTTGGTACTGGGGGGAAACTACGAGCAGTACTTC. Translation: CASSLVLGGNYEQYF.

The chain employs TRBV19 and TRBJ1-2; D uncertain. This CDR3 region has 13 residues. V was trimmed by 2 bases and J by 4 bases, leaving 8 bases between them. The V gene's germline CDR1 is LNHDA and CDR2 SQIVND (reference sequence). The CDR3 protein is CASSISGFYGYTF. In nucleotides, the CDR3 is TGTGCCAGTAGTATATCGGGATTCTATGGCTACACCTTC.

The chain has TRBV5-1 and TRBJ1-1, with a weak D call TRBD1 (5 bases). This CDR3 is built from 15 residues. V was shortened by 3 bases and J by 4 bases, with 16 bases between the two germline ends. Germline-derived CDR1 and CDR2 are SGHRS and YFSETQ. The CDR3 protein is CASSSQGIGGTEAFF. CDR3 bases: TGCGCCAGCAGCTCCCAGGGAATAGGAGGCACTGAAGCTTTCTTT. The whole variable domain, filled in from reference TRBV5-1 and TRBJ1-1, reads KAGVTQTPRYLIKTRGQQVTLSCSPISGHRSVSWYQQTPGQGLQFLFEYFSETQRNKGNFPGRFSGRQFSNSRSEMNVSTLELGDSALYLCASSSQGIGGTEAFFGQGTRLTVV.

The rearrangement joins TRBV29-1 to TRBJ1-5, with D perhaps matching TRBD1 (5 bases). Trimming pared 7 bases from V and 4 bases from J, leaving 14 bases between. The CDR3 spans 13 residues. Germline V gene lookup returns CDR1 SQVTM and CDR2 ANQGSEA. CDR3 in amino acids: CSGSQGTNQPQHF. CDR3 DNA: TGCAGCGGGTCTCAGGGAACGAATCAGCCCCAGCATTTT.

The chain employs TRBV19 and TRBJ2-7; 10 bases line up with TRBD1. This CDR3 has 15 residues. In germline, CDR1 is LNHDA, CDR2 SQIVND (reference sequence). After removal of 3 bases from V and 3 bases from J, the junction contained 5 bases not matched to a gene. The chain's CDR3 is CASSIGQGVVYEQYF. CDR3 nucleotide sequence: TGTGCCAGTAGTATCGGACAGGGGGTGGTCTACGAGCAGTACTTC.

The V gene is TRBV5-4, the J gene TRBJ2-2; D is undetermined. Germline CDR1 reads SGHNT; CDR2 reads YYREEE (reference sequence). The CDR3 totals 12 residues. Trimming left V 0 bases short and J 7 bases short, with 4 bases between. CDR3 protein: CASSLEVGELFF. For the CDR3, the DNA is TGTGCCAGCAGCTTGGAGGTCGGGGAGCTGTTTTTT.

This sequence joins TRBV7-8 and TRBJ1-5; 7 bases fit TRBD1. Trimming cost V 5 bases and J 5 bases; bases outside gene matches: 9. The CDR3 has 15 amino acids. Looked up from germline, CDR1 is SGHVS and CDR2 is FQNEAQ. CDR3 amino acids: CASSLNRGAYQPQHF. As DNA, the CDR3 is TGTGCCAGCAGCCTCAACAGGGGAGCGTATCAGCCCCAGCATTTT. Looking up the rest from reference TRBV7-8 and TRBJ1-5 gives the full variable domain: GAGVSQSPRYKVAKRGQDVALRCDPISGHVSLFWYQQALGQGPEFLTYFQNEAQLDKSGLPSDRFFAERPEGSVSTLKIQRTQQEDSAVYLCASSLNRGAYQPQHFGDGTRLSIL.